The 30 T cell receptor beta chains below come from one sample, sequenced in a study of CD8+ T cells in alopecia areata. Once RNA had been extracted, it was reverse transcribed into cDNA to act as the sequencing template. Clones were read by immunoSEQ multiplex PCR, and TCRdb kept only the in-frame ones, dropping some. This table has roughly 60,000 clones, around 47% appearing once. Sequencing was carried out using NKG2D-low CD8+ T cells sorted from blood. The receptors stem from a human donor with alopecia areata.

This clone was detected only a few times. The J gene is TRBJ2-7, the V gene TRBV29-1; 11 bases are a match to TRBD1. CDR3 size: 16 residues. The V segment lost 4 bases and the J segment 1 base; nucleotides outside the gene matches: 9. Germline values: CDR1 SQVTM, CDR2 ANQGSEA. CDR3 protein: CSVVWTGGEFSYEQYF. The DNA of the CDR3 is TGCAGCGTTGTTTGGACAGGGGGCGAATTTTCCTACGAGCAGTACTTC.

This clone has a handful of counts. The CDR3 spells CSVEVRGQGGSSYEQYF. The CDR3 nucleotides read TGCAGCGTTGAGGTTAGGGGGCAGGGCGGGAGCTCCTACGAGCAGTACTTC. The V and J genes are TRBV29-1 and TRBJ2-7, with D perhaps being TRBD1 or TRBD2 (7 bases each). The CDR3 has 17 residues. V was shortened by 3 bases and J by 0 bases, with 21 bases between the two germline ends. Germline values: CDR1 SQVTM, CDR2 ANQGSEA.

The V gene is TRBV19, the J gene TRBJ2-7; 10 bases line up with TRBD1. Germline CDR1 is LNHDA and CDR2 is SQIVND (reference sequence). There are 14 residues in the CDR3. Unmatched junction bases numbered 9, after V lost 6 bases and J lost 7 bases. In DNA form, the CDR3 reads TGTGCCAGTAGCCCCCGGGACAGGGGCCGGGAGCAGTACTTC. This gives the protein CASSPRDRGREQYF.

There are a few counts of this clone. CDR3 protein: CASSWAENYGYTF. CDR3 bases: TGTGCCAGCAGTTGGGCAGAGAACTATGGCTACACCTTC. The V gene is TRBV6-5, the J gene TRBJ1-2; the D is unclear. V was shortened by 4 bases and J by 2 bases, with 8 bases between the two germline ends. Germline CDR1 reads MNHEY; CDR2 reads SVGAGI. The CDR3 spans 13 residues.

The chain combines TRBV15 with TRBJ1-1; 9 nucleotides agree with TRBD1. This CDR3 has 15 amino acids. The J segment lost 5 bases and the V segment lost 1 base, leaving 5 bases of the junction unmatched. Germline V gene lookup returns CDR1 LNHNV and CDR2 YYDKDF (reference sequence). The CDR3 spells CATSRARQGGTEAFF. The CDR3, as DNA: TGTGCCACCAGCAGAGCCCGACAGGGGGGAACTGAAGCTTTCTTT.

The chain uses TRBV13 and TRBJ2-5; D gene ambiguous. The germline CDR1 and CDR2 sequences are PRHDT and FYEKMQ (reference sequence). CDR3 length equals 13 residues. Trimming shortened V by 5 bases and J by 2 bases, and 9 bases separated the two germline ends. CDR3 residues: CASSEPLQETQYF. The CDR3 DNA reads TGTGCCAGCAGCGAACCCCTACAAGAGACCCAGTACTTC.

The V gene is TRBV4-1, the J gene TRBJ2-2; D ambiguous. Between the trimmed V and J ends, which lost 6 bases and 2 bases, there was a span of 13 bases. Germline V gene data show CDR1 as MGHRA and CDR2 as YSYEKL. The CDR3 has 15 residues. The CDR3 is CASRPVQVNTGELFF. As DNA, the CDR3 is TGCGCCAGCAGACCTGTCCAGGTTAACACCGGGGAGCTGTTTTTT.

The gene calls are TRBV9 and TRBJ2-1; D is unclear. Germline CDR1 reads SGDLS; CDR2 reads YYNGEE. Trimming removed 3 bases from V and 10 bases from J, with 8 bases in between. The CDR3 contains 11 residues. The DNA of the CDR3 is TGTGCCAGCAGCGGGGTTAACGAGCAGTTCTTC. Translating it yields CASSGVNEQFF.

The count of this clone is one. V is TRBV27 and J is TRBJ1-1; D not certain. Trimming removed 5 bases from V and 1 base from J, with 8 bases in between. This CDR3 region has 13 residues. Germline CDR1 and CDR2: MNHEY and SMNVEV (reference sequence). The CDR3 protein is CASSTHSNTEAFF. For the CDR3, the DNA is TGTGCCAGCAGTACTCACTCGAACACTGAAGCTTTCTTT.

This clone was observed a few times. This rearrangement joins TRBV7-2 to TRBJ2-3; D uncertain. Trimming took off 5 bases at V and 5 bases at J, with 11 bases between the two ends. The CDR3 sequence is 13 residues long. Germline CDR1 SGHTA, CDR2 FQGNSA. CDR3 in DNA: TGTGCCAGCAGCGAGGTAGCCCAAGATACGCAGTATTTT. Residues: CASSEVAQDTQYF. The variable domain in full, with the rest retrieved from reference TRBV7-2 and TRBJ2-3, is GAGVSQSPSNKVTEKGKDVELRCDPISGHTALYWYRQSLGQGLEFLIYFQGNSAPDKSGLPSDRFSAERTGGSVSTLTIQRTQQEDSAVYLCASSEVAQDTQYFGPGTRLTVL.

The chain has TRBV4-3 and TRBJ2-1; 10 positions match TRBD2. J lost 7 bases, V lost 0 bases, and 9 bases had no gene match. CDR1 and CDR2 from the germline V gene are LGHNA and YSLEER. The CDR3 covers 17 residues. CDR3 region: CASSQDRAGGPGNEQFF. CDR3 bases: TGCGCCAGCAGCCAAGATCGAGCGGGAGGGCCTGGGAATGAGCAGTTCTTC.

This clone was counted between two and nine times. V and J are TRBV7-9 and TRBJ2-3; TRBD2 matches at 12 bases. Germline trimming cut 10 bases from V and 4 bases from J; bases unmatched to any gene: 6. Per the germline V gene, CDR1 is SEHNR and CDR2 is FQNEAQ (reference sequence). The length of the CDR3 is 14 residues. The chain's CDR3 is CAIWTSGASDTQYF. The CDR3 region has the DNA TGTGCCATCTGGACTAGCGGGGCGTCAGATACGCAGTATTTT.

The rearrangement uses TRBV29-1 and TRBJ2-7; no firm D call. The CDR3 totals 12 residues. V shed 2 bases and J shed 4 bases, with 9 bases lying between them. Germline assignment: CDR1 SQVTM and CDR2 ANQGSEA. CDR3 sequence reads: CSVESQSYEQYF. CDR3 DNA sequence: TGCAGCGTTGAAAGTCAATCTTACGAGCAGTACTTC.

The chain employs TRBV6-5 and TRBJ1-5; possibly TRBD1 for D (5 bases). The V and J ends lost 2 bases and 5 bases respectively, with 10 bases between them. Germline CDR1 is MNHEY and CDR2 is SVGAGI. The CDR3 is made up of 14 amino acids. CDR3 bases: TGTGCCAGCAGTTACGAGGGGCCCTATCAGCCCCAGCATTTT. This sequence encodes CASSYEGPYQPQHF.

This clone came up once. The gene calls are TRBV2 and TRBJ1-4; the match to TRBD1 covers 10 bases. Per germline, CDR1 SNHLY and CDR2 FYNNEI. The V segment lost 3 bases and the J segment 6 bases; nucleotides outside the gene matches: 7. The CDR3 is 16 residues long. This chain's CDR3 is CASSDPSGTGDEKLFF. As DNA, the CDR3 is TGTGCCAGCAGTGATCCCTCCGGGACAGGGGATGAAAAACTGTTTTTT.

The V and J genes are TRBV7-9 and TRBJ2-3; D is perhaps TRBD1 (6 bases). Germline values: CDR1 SEHNR, CDR2 FQNEAQ (reference sequence). The V gene lost 0 bases and the J gene lost 6 bases, with 19 bases spanning the gap. The CDR3 totals 17 residues. The CDR3 DNA reads as TGTGCCAGCAGCTTAGCGCAATGGCAGGGGATGTCGGATACGCAGTATTTT. Protein product: CASSLAQWQGMSDTQYF.

By share, this clone counts as medium-sized. The rearrangement joins TRBV7-9 to TRBJ2-5; a weak D match, TRBD1 (6 bases). V was cut by 5 bases and J by 4 bases, with 14 bases left in between. The length of the CDR3 is 14 residues. Germline CDR1 reads SEHNR; CDR2 reads FQNEAQ (reference sequence). In DNA, the CDR3 is TGTGCCAGCAGCGCCGCAGGGGTCGGAGAGACCCAGTACTTC. Translating gives CASSAAGVGETQYF.

The V call is TRBV29-1, the J call TRBJ1-2; D uncertain. In germline, CDR1 is SQVTM, CDR2 ANQGSEA. This CDR3 is 12 amino acids long. Trimming took off 3 bases at V and 1 base at J, with 6 bases between the two ends. This CDR3 reads CSVDSDNYGYTF. CDR3 nucleotides: TGCAGCGTTGACTCAGATAACTATGGCTACACCTTC. Combining the CDR3 with reference TRBV29-1 and TRBJ1-2 gives the whole variable domain SAVISQKPSRDICQRGTSLTIQCQVDSQVTMMFWYRQQPGQSLTLIATANQGSEATYESGFVIDKFPISRPNLTFSTLTVSNMSPEDSSIYLCSVDSDNYGYTFGSGTRLTVV.

The chain carries TRBV27 and TRBJ2-5; D is ambiguous. CDR3 length: 16 residues. Trimming stripped 0 bases from V and 1 base from J, with 12 bases between. The V gene's germline CDR1 is MNHEY and CDR2 SMNVEV (reference sequence). The chain's CDR3 is CASSLSVTRSQETQYF. In nucleotides, the CDR3 is TGTGCCAGCAGTTTATCGGTGACCCGCAGCCAAGAGACCCAGTACTTC.

This clone was seen a handful of times. V gene TRBV9 combines with J gene TRBJ2-3; 8 bases fit TRBD1. From germline, CDR1 is SGDLS and CDR2 YYNGEE. The J segment lost 1 base and the V segment lost 3 bases, leaving 1 base of the junction unmatched. The CDR3 length is 14 residues. The CDR3, as DNA: TGTGCCAGCAGCGAGGACAGGGGCACAGATACGCAGTATTTT. This sequence encodes CASSEDRGTDTQYF.

The genes are TRBV29-1 and TRBJ2-1; 7 bases match TRBD2. Losses at the gene ends were 1 base for V and 0 bases for J; bases not matched to a gene: 12. The germline V gene has CDR1 SQVTM and CDR2 ANQGSEA. The CDR3 sequence is 18 residues long. CDR3 protein: CSVEGWFQRGGSYNEQFF. CDR3 DNA: TGCAGCGTTGAAGGATGGTTTCAGCGGGGTGGCTCCTACAATGAGCAGTTCTTC.

This clone has a handful of counts. This chain links TRBV7-9 with TRBJ2-7; no clear D gene. V was trimmed by 4 bases and J by 2 bases, leaving 12 bases between them. Germline V lookup: CDR1 SEHNR, CDR2 FQNEAQ (reference sequence). The CDR3 sequence is 14 residues long. This CDR3 reads CASSSGRGPYEQYF. The CDR3 nucleotides are TGTGCCAGCAGCTCCGGACGCGGCCCCTACGAGCAGTACTTC.

In DNA form, the CDR3 reads TGTGCCAGCAGCCCTGGGACAGGGAATGAGCAGTTCTTC. Protein sequence: CASSPGTGNEQFF. The rearrangement uses TRBV9 and TRBJ2-1; 9 bases are a match to TRBD1. The germline V gene has CDR1 SGDLS and CDR2 YYNGEE. This CDR3 spans 13 amino acids. V shed 4 bases, J shed 7 bases, and the junction held 3 bases outside the gene matches.

The J gene is TRBJ2-1, the V gene TRBV7-8; a weak D match, TRBD1 (8 bases). This CDR3 is 16 amino acids long. CDR1 is SGHVS and CDR2 is FQNEAQ in the germline V gene. Trimming removed 7 bases from V and 4 bases from J, with 20 bases in between. The CDR3 nucleotides are TGTGCCAGCACCATAGGGGGGGACAGGAGATACAATGAGCAGTTCTTC. It is translated as CASTIGGDRRYNEQFF.

The chain joins TRBV7-9 to TRBJ2-7, with a weak D call TRBD1 (5 bases). Germline V gene sequence: CDR1 SEHNR, CDR2 FQNEAQ (reference sequence). Trimming left V 4 bases short and J 9 bases short, with 13 bases between. CDR3 length: 12 residues. The CDR3 reads CASSSGQLRQYF. CDR3 bases: TGTGCCAGCAGCTCCGGACAACTCAGGCAGTACTTC.

The J gene is TRBJ2-7, the V gene TRBV14; D remains ambiguous. The length of the CDR3 is 17 residues. Trimming shortened V by 0 bases and J by 1 base, and 16 bases separated the two germline ends. Germline V gene sequence: CDR1 SGHDN, CDR2 FVKESK. CDR3 residues: CASSQDPSAAFSYEQYF. In nucleotides, the CDR3 is TGTGCCAGCAGCCAAGATCCGTCGGCAGCCTTTTCCTACGAGCAGTACTTC.

This clone was detected ten times or more. The V gene is TRBV18, the J gene TRBJ2-3, with TRBD2 matching over 9 bases. This CDR3 spans 16 amino acids. The V gene end was trimmed by 2 bases and the J gene end by 2 bases; junction bases not matched to a gene: 5. Germline V lookup: CDR1 KGHSH, CDR2 LQKENI. The CDR3 DNA sequence: TGTGCCAGCTCACCAGGTAGCGGGGGACTCACAGATACGCAGTATTTT. Translating gives CASSPGSGGLTDTQYF.

This chain connects TRBV2 to TRBJ2-1; 7 bases fit TRBD2. CDR1 SNHLY and CDR2 FYNNEI come from the germline V gene. The CDR3 spans 14 residues. The J segment lost 10 bases and the V segment lost 5 bases, leaving 11 bases of the junction unmatched. As DNA, the CDR3 is TGTGCCAGCAGTCTTCCGGCCATGGGAGGGGAGCAGTTCTTC. Amino acids: CASSLPAMGGEQFF.

This clone was seen only a few times. J is TRBJ1-5 and V is TRBV7-2; maybe TRBD1 (5 bases). This CDR3 is 17 amino acids long. V was trimmed by 1 base and J by 1 base, leaving 14 bases between them. Germline values: CDR1 SGHTA, CDR2 FQGNSA. CDR3 in amino acids: CASSLEGIGGSNQPQHF. As DNA, the CDR3 is TGTGCCAGCAGCTTAGAGGGTATCGGGGGAAGCAATCAGCCCCAGCATTTT.

This clone was observed at least ten times. This chain connects TRBV7-2 to TRBJ2-3; TRBD2 matches 9 bases. Looked up from germline, CDR1 is SGHTA and CDR2 is FQGNSA. The CDR3 loop spans 17 amino acids. Trimming at V came to 5 bases and at J to 7 bases, leaving 16 bases not matched to a gene. The CDR3 is CASSHRTKGGGANTQYF. The CDR3 DNA sequence: TGTGCCAGCAGCCACCGCACGAAGGGCGGGGGGGCGAATACGCAGTATTTT.